The entry that follows covers one T cell receptor (beta chain) sequence. The ends lost 8 bases at V and 0 bases at J; junction bases unmatched: 10. The germline CDR1 and CDR2 sequences are ENHRY and SYGVKD. The CDR3 contains 16 residues. These data originate in a study of response to subunit inactivated influenza vaccine. TCRdb re-called the RT-PCR reads with MiXCR, one entry per CDR3 protein. Counted here are 500,000 to 600,000 distinct CDR3 sequences, about 10% occurring once; the ten biggest clones make up approximately 9.9%. This sample was shared with a second study, whose subject was T cells expressing NK-cell markers. That paper states: It was by 5'RACE template switching with UMIs that TCR beta cDNA was made. The authors sequenced eight donors, of whom seven were HCMV-seropositive and one was seronegative. An anti-gamma-delta TCR antibody was added in several experiments. It restricted sorting to alpha-beta TCR-expressing T cells. Dominant NKG2C+ clonotypes were found to form roughly 1.0-7.5% of CD8+ T cells in more than five donors. Leadership of the CD3+CD56-NKG2C+ fraction also belonged to these clonotypes in several donors.

The sequencing here drew on PBMCs from blood, taken on the day of vaccination. This clonotype originated in a man aged 45 to 65 who received an inactivated influenza vaccine. The J gene is TRBJ2-1, the V gene TRBV10-3, with TRBD2 identical over 7 bases. CDR3: CAISRTSASSYNEQFF. The CDR3, as DNA: TGTGCCATCTCTCGAACTAGCGCGAGCTCCTACAATGAGCAGTTCTTC.